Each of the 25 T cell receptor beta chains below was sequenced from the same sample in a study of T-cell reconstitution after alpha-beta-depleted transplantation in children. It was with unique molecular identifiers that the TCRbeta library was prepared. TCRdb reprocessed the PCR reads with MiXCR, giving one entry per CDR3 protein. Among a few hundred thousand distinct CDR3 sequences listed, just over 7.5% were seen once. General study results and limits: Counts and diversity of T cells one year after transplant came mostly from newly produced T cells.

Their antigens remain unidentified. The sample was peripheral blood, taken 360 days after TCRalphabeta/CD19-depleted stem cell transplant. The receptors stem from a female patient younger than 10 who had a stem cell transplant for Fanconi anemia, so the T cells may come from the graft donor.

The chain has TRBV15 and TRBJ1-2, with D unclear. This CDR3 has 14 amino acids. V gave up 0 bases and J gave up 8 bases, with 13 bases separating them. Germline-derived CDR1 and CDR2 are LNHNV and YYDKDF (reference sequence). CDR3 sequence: CATSRDPVASGYTF. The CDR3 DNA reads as TGTGCCACCAGCAGAGATCCCGTGGCGTCAGGCTACACCTTC.

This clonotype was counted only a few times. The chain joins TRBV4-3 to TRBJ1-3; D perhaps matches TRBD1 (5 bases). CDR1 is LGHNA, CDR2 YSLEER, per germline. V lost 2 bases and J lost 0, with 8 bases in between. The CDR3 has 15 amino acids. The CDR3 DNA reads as TGCGCCAGCAGCCAATCTGACAGCTCTGGAAACACCATATATTTT. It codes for CASSQSDSSGNTIYF.

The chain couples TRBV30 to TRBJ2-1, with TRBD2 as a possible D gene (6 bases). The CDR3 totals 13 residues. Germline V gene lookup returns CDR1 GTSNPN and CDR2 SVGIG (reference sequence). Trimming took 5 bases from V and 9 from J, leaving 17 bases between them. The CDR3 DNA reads TGTGCCTGGGAGGGACTGCAGCTTGGTGAGCAGTTCTTC. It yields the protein CAWEGLQLGEQFF.

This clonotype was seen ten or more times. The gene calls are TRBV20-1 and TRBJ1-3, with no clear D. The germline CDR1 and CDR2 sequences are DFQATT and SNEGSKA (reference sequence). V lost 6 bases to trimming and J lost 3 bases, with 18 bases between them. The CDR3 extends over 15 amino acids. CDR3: CSALVGPLLGNTIYF. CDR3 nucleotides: TGCAGTGCCCTAGTAGGACCGCTCCTTGGAAACACCATATATTTT.

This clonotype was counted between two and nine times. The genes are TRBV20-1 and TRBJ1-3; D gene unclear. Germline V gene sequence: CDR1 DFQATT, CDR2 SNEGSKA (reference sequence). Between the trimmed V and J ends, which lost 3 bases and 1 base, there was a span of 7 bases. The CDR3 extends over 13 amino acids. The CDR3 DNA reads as TGCAGTGCTAGGGCGGGATCTGGAAACACCATATATTTT. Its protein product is CSARAGSGNTIYF.

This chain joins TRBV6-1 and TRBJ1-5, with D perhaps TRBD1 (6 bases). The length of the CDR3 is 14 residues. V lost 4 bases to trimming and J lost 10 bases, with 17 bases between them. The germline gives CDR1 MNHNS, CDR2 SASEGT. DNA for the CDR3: TGTGCCAGCAGTGTGTCAGGGGCGCGTCATCCCCAGCATTTT. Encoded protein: CASSVSGARHPQHF.

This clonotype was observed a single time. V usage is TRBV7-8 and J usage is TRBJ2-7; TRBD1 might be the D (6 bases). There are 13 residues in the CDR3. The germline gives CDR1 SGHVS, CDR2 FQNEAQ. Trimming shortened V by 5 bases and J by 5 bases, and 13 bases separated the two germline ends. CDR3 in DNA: TGTGCCAGCAGCGCATTCCAGGGGCACGAGCAGTACTTC. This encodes CASSAFQGHEQYF.

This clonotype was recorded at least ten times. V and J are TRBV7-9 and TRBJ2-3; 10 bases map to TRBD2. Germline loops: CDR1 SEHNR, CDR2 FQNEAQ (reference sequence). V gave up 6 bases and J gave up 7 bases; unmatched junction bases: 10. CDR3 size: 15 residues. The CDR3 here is CASSHPGLASHTQYF. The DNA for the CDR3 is TGTGCCAGCAGTCATCCGGGACTAGCGAGTCATACGCAGTATTTT.

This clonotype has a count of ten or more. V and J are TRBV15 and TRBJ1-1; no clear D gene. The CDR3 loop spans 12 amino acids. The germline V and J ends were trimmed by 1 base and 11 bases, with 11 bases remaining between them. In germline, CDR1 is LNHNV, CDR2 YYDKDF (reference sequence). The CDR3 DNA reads TGTGCCACCAGCAGAGTAGGATGGTTGGCTTTCTTT. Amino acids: CATSRVGWLAFF.

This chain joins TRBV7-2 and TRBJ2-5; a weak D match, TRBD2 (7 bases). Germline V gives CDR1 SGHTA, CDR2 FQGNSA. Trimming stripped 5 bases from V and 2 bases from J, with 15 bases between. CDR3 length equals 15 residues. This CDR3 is CASSPIAGAQETQYF. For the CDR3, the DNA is TGTGCCAGCAGCCCCATCGCGGGGGCGCAAGAGACCCAGTACTTC.

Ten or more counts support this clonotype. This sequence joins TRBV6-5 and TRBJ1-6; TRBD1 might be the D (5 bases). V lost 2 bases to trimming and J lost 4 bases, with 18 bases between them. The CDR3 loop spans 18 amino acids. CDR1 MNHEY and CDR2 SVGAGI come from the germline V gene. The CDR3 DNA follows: TGTGCCAGCAGTTACCTCGACCGGGGAGGGGAGTATAATTCACCCCTCCACTTT. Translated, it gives CASSYLDRGGEYNSPLHF.

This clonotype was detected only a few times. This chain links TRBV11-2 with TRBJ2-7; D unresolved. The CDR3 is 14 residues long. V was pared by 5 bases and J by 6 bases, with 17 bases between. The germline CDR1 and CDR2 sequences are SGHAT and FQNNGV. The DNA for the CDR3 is TGTGCCAGCAGCGTGACTGGCAAGGTGGGCGAGCAGTACGTC. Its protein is CASSVTGKVGEQYV.

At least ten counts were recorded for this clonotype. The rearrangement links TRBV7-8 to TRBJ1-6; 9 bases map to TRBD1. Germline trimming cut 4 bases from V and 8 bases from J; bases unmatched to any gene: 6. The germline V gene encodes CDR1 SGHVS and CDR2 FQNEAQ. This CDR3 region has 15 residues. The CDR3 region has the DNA TGTGCCAGCAGCTCTGGGGGGACAGGGTATTCACCCCTCCACTTT. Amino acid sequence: CASSSGGTGYSPLHF.

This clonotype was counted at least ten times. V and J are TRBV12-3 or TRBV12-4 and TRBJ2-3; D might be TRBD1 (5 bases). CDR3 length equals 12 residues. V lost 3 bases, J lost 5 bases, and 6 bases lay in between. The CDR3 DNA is TGTGCCAGCAGTTTGCAGGGAGATACGCAGTATTTT. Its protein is CASSLQGDTQYF.

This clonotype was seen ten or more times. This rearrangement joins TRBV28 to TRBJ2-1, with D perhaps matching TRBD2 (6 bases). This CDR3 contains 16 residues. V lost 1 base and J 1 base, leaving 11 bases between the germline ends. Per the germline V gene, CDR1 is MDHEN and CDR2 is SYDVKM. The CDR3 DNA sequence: TGTGCCAGCAGTTTATCGGTAGCGGATTCCTACAATGAGCAGTTCTTC. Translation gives CASSLSVADSYNEQFF. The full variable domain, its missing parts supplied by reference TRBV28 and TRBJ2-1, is DVKVTQSSRYLVKRTGEKVFLECVQDMDHENMFWYRQDPGLGLRLIYFSYDVKMKEKGDIPEGYSVSREKKERFSLILESASTNQTSMYLCASSLSVADSYNEQFFGPGTRLTVL.

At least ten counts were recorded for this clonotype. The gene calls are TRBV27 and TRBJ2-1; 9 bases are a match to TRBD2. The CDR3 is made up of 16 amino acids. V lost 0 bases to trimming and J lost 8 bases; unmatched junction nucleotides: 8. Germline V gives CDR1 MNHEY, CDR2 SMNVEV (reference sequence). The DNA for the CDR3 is TGTGCCAGCAGTTTATCTATCCTAGCGGGAATGTATGAGCAGTTCTTC. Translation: CASSLSILAGMYEQFF.

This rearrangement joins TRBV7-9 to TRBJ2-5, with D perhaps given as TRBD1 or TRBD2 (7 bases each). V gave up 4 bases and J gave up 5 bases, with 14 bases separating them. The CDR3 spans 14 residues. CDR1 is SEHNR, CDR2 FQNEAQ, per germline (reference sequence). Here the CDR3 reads CASSSRQGGETQYF. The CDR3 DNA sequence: TGTGCCAGCAGCTCCCGACAGGGAGGGGAGACCCAGTACTTC.

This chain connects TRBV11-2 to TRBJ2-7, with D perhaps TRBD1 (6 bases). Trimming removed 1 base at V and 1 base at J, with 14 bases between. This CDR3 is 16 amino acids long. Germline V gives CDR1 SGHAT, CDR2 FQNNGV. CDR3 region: CASSLAPGALSYEQYF. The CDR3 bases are TGTGCCAGCAGCTTAGCCCCAGGGGCCCTATCCTACGAGCAGTACTTC. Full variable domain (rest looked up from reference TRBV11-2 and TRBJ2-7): EAGVAQSPRYKIIEKRQSVAFWCNPISGHATLYWYQQILGQGPKLLIQFQNNGVVDDSQLPKDRFSAERLKGVDSTLKIQPAKLEDSAVYLCASSLAPGALSYEQYFGPGTRLTVT.

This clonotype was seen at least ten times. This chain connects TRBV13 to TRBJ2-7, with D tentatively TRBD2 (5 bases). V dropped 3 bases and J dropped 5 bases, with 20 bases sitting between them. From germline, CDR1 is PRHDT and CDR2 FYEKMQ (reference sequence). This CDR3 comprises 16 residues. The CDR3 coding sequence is TGTGCCAGCAGCTTTAGTGGAAAGCTAGCCCCGAACGAGCAGTACTTC. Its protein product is CASSFSGKLAPNEQYF.

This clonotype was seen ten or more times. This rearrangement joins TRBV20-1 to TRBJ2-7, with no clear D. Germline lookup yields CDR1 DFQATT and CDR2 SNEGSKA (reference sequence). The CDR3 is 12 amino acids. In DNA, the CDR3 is TGCCTGACCCAGCGCTCTCCTTACGAGCAGTACGTC. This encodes CLTQRSPYEQYV.

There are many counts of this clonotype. The CDR3 protein is CASSPPGRGRQYF. The CDR3 coding sequence is TGTGCCAGCTCACCACCGGGCAGGGGAAGGCAGTATTTT. The chain links TRBV18 to TRBJ2-3, with TRBD1 as a possible D gene (6 bases). This CDR3 has 13 amino acids. Germline CDR1 and CDR2: KGHSH and LQKENI. Trimming shortened V by 0 bases and J by 11 bases, and 12 bases separated the two germline ends.

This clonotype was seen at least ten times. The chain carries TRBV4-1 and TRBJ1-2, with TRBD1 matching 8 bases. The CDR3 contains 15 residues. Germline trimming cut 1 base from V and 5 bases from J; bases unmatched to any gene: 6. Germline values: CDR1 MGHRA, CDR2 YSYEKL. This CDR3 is CASSQGWGQEYGYTF. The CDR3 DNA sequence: TGCGCCAGCAGCCAAGGCTGGGGACAGGAATATGGCTACACCTTC.

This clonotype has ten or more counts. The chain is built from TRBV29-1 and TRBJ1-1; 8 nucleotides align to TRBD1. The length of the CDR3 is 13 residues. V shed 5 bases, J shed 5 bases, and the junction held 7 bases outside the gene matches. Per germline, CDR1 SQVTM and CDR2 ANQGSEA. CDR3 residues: CSVSTGARTEAFF. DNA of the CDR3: TGCAGCGTTTCGACAGGGGCTCGGACTGAAGCTTTCTTT.

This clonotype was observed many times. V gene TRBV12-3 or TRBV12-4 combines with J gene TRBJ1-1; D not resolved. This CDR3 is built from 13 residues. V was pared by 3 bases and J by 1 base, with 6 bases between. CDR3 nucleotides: TGTGCCAGCAGTTTCGCAGGGAACACTGAAGCTTTCTTT. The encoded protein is CASSFAGNTEAFF.

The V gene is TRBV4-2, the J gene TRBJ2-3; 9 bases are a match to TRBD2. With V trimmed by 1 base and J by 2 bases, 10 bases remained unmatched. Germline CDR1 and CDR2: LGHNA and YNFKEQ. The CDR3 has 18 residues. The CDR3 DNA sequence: TGTGCCAGCAGCCAAGGGGTGGAGCGGGGGGTACTCACAGATACGCAGTATTTT. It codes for CASSQGVERGVLTDTQYF.